One sample yielded the 21 T cell receptor beta chains listed below, sequenced in a study of a mutant IDH1 vaccine in newly diagnosed glioma. TCRdb's copy holds only in-frame clones and misses some; the assay was immunoSEQ multiplex PCR. The sample carries some 25,000 clones, about 80% recorded once. Time point: week 47, end of study. Mutant IDH1 20-mer peptide, at 300 ug, made up each vaccine dose, with topical imiquimod. Antigen specificity for these receptors is unknown. The sequenced sample was PBMCs, obtained from a glioma patient whose treatment included an IDH1 peptide vaccine. These receptors were collected from a man in his forties with glioma. Some clones in this sample may be carry-over from other donors' samples.

The chain employs TRBV4-3 and TRBJ1-2; the D is unclear. CDR3 length: 13 amino acids. Germline CDR1 and CDR2: LGHNA and YSLEER. V dropped 0 bases and J dropped 4 bases, with 6 bases sitting between them. CDR3 in DNA: TGCGCCAGCAGCCAAGATGCAGGCTATGGCTACACCTTC. The encoded protein is CASSQDAGYGYTF.

The chain has TRBV6-4 and TRBJ1-2; tentatively, D is TRBD1 (5 bases). Per the germline V gene, CDR1 is MRHNA and CDR2 is SNTAGT. CDR3 length: 15 amino acids. The V and J ends lost 3 bases and 8 bases respectively, with 19 bases between them. The CDR3 reads CASSENPGNPGGYTF. The CDR3 bases are TGTGCCAGCAGTGAGAACCCCGGAAACCCAGGGGGCTACACCTTC.

The rearrangement uses TRBV5-1 and TRBJ1-6, with a weak D call TRBD1 (5 bases). V dropped 0 bases and J dropped 8 bases, with 15 bases sitting between them. Germline-derived CDR1 and CDR2 are SGHRS and YFSETQ. The CDR3 extends over 16 amino acids. The CDR3 DNA sequence: TGCGCCAGCAGCTTGGCTCTAGGCAGGGAGGATTCACCCCTCCACTTT. Protein product: CASSLALGREDSPLHF.

V and J are TRBV7-2 and TRBJ2-7; the match to TRBD2 covers 14 bases. V was clipped by 4 bases and J by 4 bases; unmatched bases: 3. There are 15 residues in the CDR3. The germline V gene encodes CDR1 SGHTA and CDR2 FQGNSA. CDR3 nucleotide sequence: TGTGCCAGCAGCTCGACTAGCGGGGGGGGGTACGAGCAGTACTTC. Its protein product is CASSSTSGGGYEQYF.

The CDR3 here is CASSERVQDNQPQHF. DNA for the CDR3: TGTGCCAGCAGTGAACGCGTACAAGACAATCAGCCCCAGCATTTT. The rearrangement joins TRBV2 to TRBJ1-5; D gene ambiguous. Trimming took off 2 bases at V and 3 bases at J, with 11 bases between the two ends. Germline V gives CDR1 SNHLY, CDR2 FYNNEI. The CDR3 is made up of 15 amino acids. The whole variable domain, filled in from reference TRBV2 and TRBJ1-5, reads EPEVTQTPSHQVTQMGQEVILRCVPISNHLYFYWYRQILGQKVEFLVSFYNNEISEKSEIFDDQFSVERPDGSNFTLKIRSTKLEDSAMYFCASSERVQDNQPQHFGDGTRLSIL.

The gene calls are TRBV6-1 and TRBJ1-5; D is ambiguous. The CDR3 has 10 residues. CDR1 and CDR2 from the germline V gene are MNHNS and SASEGT. Trimming removed 6 bases from V and 9 bases from J, with 6 bases in between. As DNA, the CDR3 is TGTGCCAGCAGCTTTTGGCCCCAGCATTTT. This encodes CASSFWPQHF.

The chain joins TRBV7-2 to TRBJ1-2, with TRBD1 as a possible D gene (5 bases). Deletions cut 5 bases from V and 4 bases from J, with 11 bases between. The CDR3 runs 13 residues. Per the germline V gene, CDR1 is SGHTA and CDR2 is FQGNSA. CDR3 residues: CASSPGTGYGYTF. The CDR3 DNA follows: TGTGCCAGCAGCCCCGGGACCGGCTATGGCTACACCTTC.

The V call is TRBV5-1, the J call TRBJ2-7; 9 bases map to TRBD1. Trimming at V came to 1 base and at J to 5 bases, leaving 13 bases not matched to a gene. The CDR3 is 17 amino acids. Germline V gene sequence: CDR1 SGHRS, CDR2 YFSETQ. CDR3 in DNA: TGCGCCAGCAGCTTGTGGGGGCCGGGACAGGGAACCGACGAGCAGTACTTC. Translating it yields CASSLWGPGQGTDEQYF.

The J gene is TRBJ2-7, the V gene TRBV7-9; a weak D match, TRBD2 (6 bases). From germline, CDR1 is SEHNR and CDR2 FQNEAQ (reference sequence). Between the trimmed V and J ends, which lost 5 bases and 3 bases, there was a span of 11 bases. CDR3 length: 13 residues. The CDR3 nucleotides are TGTGCCAGCAGCCCGTCCGGGGGCTACGAGCAGTACTTC. Amino acid sequence: CASSPSGGYEQYF.

This chain links TRBV30 with TRBJ1-1; 10 nucleotides align to TRBD1. The CDR3 consists of 13 residues. The germline V gene encodes CDR1 GTSNPN and CDR2 SVGIG (reference sequence). The junction had 5 bases not matched to a gene; V was cut back by 4 bases and J by 6 bases. The DNA for the CDR3 is TGTGCCTGGACCGGGGACAGGGGTGCTGAAGCTTTCTTT. It is translated as CAWTGDRGAEAFF.

The J gene is TRBJ1-2, the V gene TRBV4-2; 8 bases match TRBD1. This CDR3 has 16 amino acids. V lost 4 bases to trimming and J lost 7 bases; unmatched junction nucleotides: 14. Germline V gene lookup returns CDR1 LGHNA and CDR2 YNFKEQ. The CDR3 sequence is CASSLEPAGGVGGYTF. The DNA for the CDR3 is TGTGCCAGCAGCCTTGAACCGGCAGGGGGCGTTGGTGGCTACACCTTC.

J is TRBJ1-4 and V is TRBV30, with D hard to call. The germline gives CDR1 GTSNPN, CDR2 SVGIG (reference sequence). The CDR3 is 14 amino acids. Between the trimmed V and J ends, which lost 3 bases and 7 bases, there was a span of 15 bases. In DNA, the CDR3 is TGTGCCTGGAGGGCACCCTCCAAGGGTGAAAAACTGTTTTTT. Its translation: CAWRAPSKGEKLFF.

This chain joins TRBV9 and TRBJ2-7, with a weak D call TRBD2 (5 bases). Germline V CDR1 and CDR2: SGDLS, YYNGEE. Trimming left V 5 bases short and J 2 bases short, with 14 bases between. This CDR3 is built from 14 residues. This CDR3 reads CASSTEDSAYEQYF. In DNA form, the CDR3 reads TGTGCCAGCAGTACAGAGGACTCTGCCTACGAGCAGTACTTC. The whole variable domain, remainder taken from reference TRBV9 and TRBJ2-7, is DSGVTQTPKHLITATGQRVTLRCSPRSGDLSVYWYQQSLDQGLQFLIQYYNGEERAKGNILERFSAQQFPDLHSELNLSSLELGDSALYFCASSTEDSAYEQYFGPGTRLTVT.

This clone has only one observation. The rearrangement links TRBV11-1 to TRBJ1-2; D ambiguous. CDR1 SGHAT and CDR2 FQDESV come from the germline V gene (reference sequence). Trimming stripped 4 bases from V and 8 bases from J, with 17 bases between. The CDR3 consists of 14 residues. This CDR3 is CASSSLDMQKGYTF. In DNA form, the CDR3 reads TGTGCCAGCAGCTCCTTAGACATGCAGAAGGGCTACACCTTC.

The V and J genes are TRBV7-2 and TRBJ2-3; unclear D gene. This CDR3 region has 12 residues. Germline CDR1 reads SGHTA; CDR2 reads FQGNSA. V lost 2 bases and J lost 2, with 2 bases in between. The CDR3 DNA reads TGTGCCAGCAGCTTATACACAGATACGCAGTATTTT. Residues: CASSLYTDTQYF.

This clone was detected only once. The chain combines TRBV10-3 with TRBJ1-4, with 8 bases that match TRBD1. CDR3 length equals 16 residues. The germline CDR1 and CDR2 sequences are ENHRY and SYGVKD. V dropped 0 bases and J dropped 8; count of bases not matched to a gene: 8. CDR3 loop: CAISESSRGLREKLFF. CDR3 DNA: TGTGCCATCAGTGAGTCTTCCAGGGGGCTGAGAGAAAAACTGTTTTTT.

J is TRBJ2-7 and V is TRBV27; no clear D. The length of the CDR3 is 10 residues. Germline loops: CDR1 MNHEY, CDR2 SMNVEV (reference sequence). V lost 3 bases to trimming and J lost 6 bases, with 3 bases between them. The CDR3 protein is CASSFCEQYF. The CDR3 bases are TGTGCCAGCAGTTTTTGCGAGCAGTACTTC.

The V call is TRBV7-9, the J call TRBJ2-3, with 11 bases aligning to TRBD2. J lost 2 bases, V lost 6 bases, and 1 base had no gene match. The CDR3 is 14 amino acids. Germline-derived CDR1 and CDR2 are SEHNR and FQNEAQ (reference sequence). Here the CDR3 reads CASRLAGVTDTQYF. CDR3 nucleotide sequence: TGTGCCAGCAGACTAGCGGGGGTCACAGATACGCAGTATTTT.

In DNA form, the CDR3 reads TGCGCCAGCAGCAGAGGGCCTAACACAGATACGCAGTATTTT. Amino acids: CASSRGPNTDTQYF. The chain joins TRBV5-1 to TRBJ2-3, with a weak D call TRBD2 (5 bases). The V gene lost 4 bases and the J gene lost 2 bases, with 11 bases spanning the gap. Per germline, CDR1 SGHRS and CDR2 YFSETQ. The CDR3 is made up of 14 amino acids.

The chain recombines TRBV6-5 with TRBJ1-2; possibly TRBD1 for D (5 bases). The CDR3 extends over 13 amino acids. The V gene's germline CDR1 is MNHEY and CDR2 SVGAGI. Trimming cost V 9 bases and J 5 bases, with 16 bases left between them. The CDR3 loop reads CASSRDETYGYTF. The CDR3, as DNA: TGTGCCAGTTCCCGGGACGAAACGTATGGCTACACCTTC.

This clone was detected only once. The chain recombines TRBV5-4 with TRBJ1-6, with 11 bases aligning to TRBD1. This CDR3 comprises 15 residues. V lost 3 bases and J lost 7; bases outside the gene matches: 3. Germline values: CDR1 SGHNT, CDR2 YYREEE (reference sequence). The CDR3 DNA sequence: TGTGCCAGCAGCTCGTGGGACAGGGGGAATTCACCCCTCCACTTT. Translating gives CASSSWDRGNSPLHF.